This section outlines one T cell receptor beta chain sequence together with its context. Its target is unknown. Clones were sequenced by immunoSEQ multiplex PCR, and TCRdb holds only the in-frame ones, with some missing. The data hold around 96,000 clones, with roughly 90% observed a single time. This sample stems from a study of T cell responses to AZD1222 COVID-19 vaccine. This CDR3 comprises 11 residues. Trimming stripped 6 bases from V and 7 bases from J, with 12 bases between. Per germline, CDR1 DFQATT and CDR2 SNEGSKA (reference sequence). Study observations and caveats: Spike-specific TCR breadth and depth both grew after two AZD1222 doses. Of the AZD1222 recipients, only 5 to 7 were seropositive at baseline. Females outnumbered males among donors, who were mostly white British; clonal diversity was possibly underestimated.

The sample here was peripheral blood, taken on day 0 of AZD1222 vaccination. V is TRBV20-1 and J is TRBJ2-5; the D gene is possibly TRBD2 (5 bases). This clonotype was obtained from an adult in good health. The CDR3 here is CSAKIGRTQYF. The CDR3 DNA follows: TGCAGTGCGAAGATAGGGAGGACCCAGTACTTC.